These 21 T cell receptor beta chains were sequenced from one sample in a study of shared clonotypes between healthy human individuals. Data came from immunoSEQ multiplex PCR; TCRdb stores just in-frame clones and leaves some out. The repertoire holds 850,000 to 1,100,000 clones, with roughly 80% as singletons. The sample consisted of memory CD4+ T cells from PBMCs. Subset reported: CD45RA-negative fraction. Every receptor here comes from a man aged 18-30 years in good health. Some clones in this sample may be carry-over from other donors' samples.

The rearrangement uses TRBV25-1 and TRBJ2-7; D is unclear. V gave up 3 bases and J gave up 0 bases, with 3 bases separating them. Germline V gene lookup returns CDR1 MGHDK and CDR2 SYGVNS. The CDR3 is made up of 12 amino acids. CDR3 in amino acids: CASSDDSYEQYF. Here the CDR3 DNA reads TGTGCCAGCAGTGATGACTCCTACGAGCAGTACTTC.

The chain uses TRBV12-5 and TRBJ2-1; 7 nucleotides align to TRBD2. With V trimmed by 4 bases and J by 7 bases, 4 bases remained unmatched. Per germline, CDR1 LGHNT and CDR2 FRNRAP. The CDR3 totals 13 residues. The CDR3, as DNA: TGTGCTAGTGGTTCGGGGGGAGTGAATGAGCAGTTCTTC. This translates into CASGSGGVNEQFF.

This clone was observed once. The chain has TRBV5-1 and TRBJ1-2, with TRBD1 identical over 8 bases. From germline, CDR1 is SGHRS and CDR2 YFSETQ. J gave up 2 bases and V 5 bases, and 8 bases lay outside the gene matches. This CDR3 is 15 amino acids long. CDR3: CASSPSGQGNYGYTF. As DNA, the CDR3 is TGCGCCAGCAGTCCCTCAGGACAGGGAAACTATGGCTACACCTTC.

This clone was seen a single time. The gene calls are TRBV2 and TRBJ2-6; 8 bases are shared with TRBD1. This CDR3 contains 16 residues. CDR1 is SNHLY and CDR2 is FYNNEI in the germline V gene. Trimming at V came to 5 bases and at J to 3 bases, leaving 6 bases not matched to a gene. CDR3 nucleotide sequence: TGTGCCAGCAGTACCCAGGGGGCGGGTGGGGCCAACGTCCTGACTTTC. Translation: CASSTQGAGGANVLTF.

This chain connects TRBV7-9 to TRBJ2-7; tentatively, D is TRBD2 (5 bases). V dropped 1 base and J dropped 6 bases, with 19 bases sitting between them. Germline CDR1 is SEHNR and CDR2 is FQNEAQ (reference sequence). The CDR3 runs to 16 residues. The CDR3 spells CASSLGTDSSRLEQYF. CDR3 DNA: TGTGCCAGCAGCTTAGGTACGGACTCCTCTCGGCTCGAGCAGTACTTC.

The CDR3 DNA reads as TGTGCCAGCACCACGACTAGTTTTTACAATGAGCAGTTCTTC. Protein product: CASTTTSFYNEQFF. The V call is TRBV9, the J call TRBJ2-1; possibly TRBD2 for D (6 bases). With 6 bases removed from V and 4 bases from J, the gap between germline ends came to 14 bases. The length of the CDR3 is 14 residues. Per germline, CDR1 SGDLS and CDR2 YYNGEE.

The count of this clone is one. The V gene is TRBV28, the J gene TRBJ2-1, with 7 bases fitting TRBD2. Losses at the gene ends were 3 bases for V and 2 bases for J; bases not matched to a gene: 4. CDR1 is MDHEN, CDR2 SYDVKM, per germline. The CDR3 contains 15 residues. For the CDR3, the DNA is TGTGCCAGCAGTTTCGGCGGGAGTCCCTACAATGAGCAGTTCTTC. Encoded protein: CASSFGGSPYNEQFF.

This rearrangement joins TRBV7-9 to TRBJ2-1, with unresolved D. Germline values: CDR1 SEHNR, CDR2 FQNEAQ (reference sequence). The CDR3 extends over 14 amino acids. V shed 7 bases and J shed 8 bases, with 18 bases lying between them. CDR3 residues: CASIVIGSIYEQFF. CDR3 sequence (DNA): TGTGCCAGCATCGTTATCGGTTCCATTTATGAGCAGTTCTTC.

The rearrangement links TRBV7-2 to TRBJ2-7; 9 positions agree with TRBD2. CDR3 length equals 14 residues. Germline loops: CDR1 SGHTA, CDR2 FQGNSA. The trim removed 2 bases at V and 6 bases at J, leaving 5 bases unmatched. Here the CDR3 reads CASSLSSGSFEQYF. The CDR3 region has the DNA TGTGCCAGCAGCTTAAGTAGCGGGAGCTTCGAGCAGTACTTC.

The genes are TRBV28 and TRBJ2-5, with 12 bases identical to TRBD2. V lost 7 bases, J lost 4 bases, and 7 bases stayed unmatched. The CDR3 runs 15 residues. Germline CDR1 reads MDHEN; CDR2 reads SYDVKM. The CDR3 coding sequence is TGTGCCAGCACGACTAGCGGGAGTCTATTAGAGACCCAGTACTTC. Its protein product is CASTTSGSLLETQYF.

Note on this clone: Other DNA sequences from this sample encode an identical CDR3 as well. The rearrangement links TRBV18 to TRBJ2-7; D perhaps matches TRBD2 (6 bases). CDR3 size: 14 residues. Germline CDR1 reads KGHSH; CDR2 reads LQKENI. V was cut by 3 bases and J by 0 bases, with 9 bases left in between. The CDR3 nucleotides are TGTGCCAGCTCACCCCTAGCGTCCTCCTACGAGCAGTACTTC. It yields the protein CASSPLASSYEQYF. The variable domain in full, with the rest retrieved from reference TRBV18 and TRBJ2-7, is NAGVMQNPRHLVRRRGQEARLRCSPMKGHSHVYWYRQLPEEGLKFMVYLQKENIIDESGMPKERFSAEFPKEGPSILRIQQVVRGDSAAYFCASSPLASSYEQYFGPGTRLTVT.

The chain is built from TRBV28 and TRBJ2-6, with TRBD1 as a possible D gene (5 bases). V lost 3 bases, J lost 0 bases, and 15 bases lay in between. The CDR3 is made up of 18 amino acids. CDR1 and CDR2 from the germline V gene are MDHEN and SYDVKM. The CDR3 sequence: CASSFGTGYGSGANVLTF. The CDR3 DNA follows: TGTGCCAGCAGTTTCGGTACAGGCTACGGCTCTGGGGCCAACGTCCTGACTTTC. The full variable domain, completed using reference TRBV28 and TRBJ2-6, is DVKVTQSSRYLVKRTGEKVFLECVQDMDHENMFWYRQDPGLGLRLIYFSYDVKMKEKGDIPEGYSVSREKKERFSLILESASTNQTSMYLCASSFGTGYGSGANVLTFGAGSRLTVL.

The CDR3 spells CASSLVQPSTDTQYF. The DNA of the CDR3 is TGTGCCAGCAGCTTAGTACAGCCTAGCACAGATACGCAGTATTTT. J is TRBJ2-3 and V is TRBV7-9; the D is unclear. The CDR3 sequence is 15 residues long. From germline, CDR1 is SEHNR and CDR2 FQNEAQ (reference sequence). V dropped 1 base and J dropped 0 bases, with 8 bases sitting between them. Using reference TRBV7-9 and TRBJ2-3 for the parts outside the CDR3, the full variable domain is DTGVSQNPRHKITKRGQNVTFRCDPISEHNRLYWYRQTLGQGPEFLTYFQNEAQLEKSRLLSDRFSAERPKGSFSTLEIQRTEQGDSAMYLCASSLVQPSTDTQYFGPGTRLTVL.

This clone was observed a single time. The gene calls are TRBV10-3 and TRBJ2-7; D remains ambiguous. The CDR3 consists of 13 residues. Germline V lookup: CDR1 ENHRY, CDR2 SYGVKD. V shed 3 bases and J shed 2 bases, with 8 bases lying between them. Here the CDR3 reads CAISDRGTYEQYF. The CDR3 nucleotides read TGTGCCATCAGTGATCGCGGAACCTACGAGCAGTACTTC.

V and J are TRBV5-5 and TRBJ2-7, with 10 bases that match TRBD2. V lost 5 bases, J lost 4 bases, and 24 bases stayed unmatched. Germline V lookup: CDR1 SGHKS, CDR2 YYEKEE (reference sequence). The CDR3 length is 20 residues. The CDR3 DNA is TGTGCCAGCAGTAGACAGGGGAGCCCCCTGTTGACTAGCGGGTCATACGAGCAGTACTTC. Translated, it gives CASSRQGSPLLTSGSYEQYF. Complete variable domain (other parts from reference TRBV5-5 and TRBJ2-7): DAGVTQSPTHLIKTRGQQVTLRCSPISGHKSVSWYQQVLGQGPQFIFQYYEKEERGRGNFPDRFSARQFPNYSSELNVNALLLGDSALYLCASSRQGSPLLTSGSYEQYFGPGTRLTVT.

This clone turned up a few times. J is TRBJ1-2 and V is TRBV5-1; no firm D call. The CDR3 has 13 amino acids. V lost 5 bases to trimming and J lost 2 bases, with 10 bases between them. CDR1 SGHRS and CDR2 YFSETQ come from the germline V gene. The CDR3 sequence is CASSDNPNYGYTF. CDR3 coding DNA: TGCGCCAGCAGTGATAATCCCAACTATGGCTACACCTTC.

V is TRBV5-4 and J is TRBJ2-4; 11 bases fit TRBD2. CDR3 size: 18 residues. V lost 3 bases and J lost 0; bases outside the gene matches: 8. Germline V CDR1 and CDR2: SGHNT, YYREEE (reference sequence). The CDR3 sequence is CASSSGGLADLAKNIQYF. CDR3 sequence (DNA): TGTGCCAGCAGCTCAGGGGGACTAGCGGATCTAGCCAAAAACATTCAGTACTTC.

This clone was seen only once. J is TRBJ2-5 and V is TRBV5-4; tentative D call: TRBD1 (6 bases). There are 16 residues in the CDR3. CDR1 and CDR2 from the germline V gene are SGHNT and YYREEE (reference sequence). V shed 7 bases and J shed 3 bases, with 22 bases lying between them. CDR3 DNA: TGTGCCAGCCAACTTGGGGGTTGGCAGGGGAAAGAGACCCAGTACTTC. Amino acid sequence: CASQLGGWQGKETQYF.

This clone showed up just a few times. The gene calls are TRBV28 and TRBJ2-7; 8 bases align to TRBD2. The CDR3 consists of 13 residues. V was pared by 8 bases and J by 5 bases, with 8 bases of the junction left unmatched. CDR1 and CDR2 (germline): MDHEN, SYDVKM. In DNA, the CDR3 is TGTGCCAGCCACCCGGGGGGGTGGGACGAGCAGTACTTC. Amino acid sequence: CASHPGGWDEQYF.

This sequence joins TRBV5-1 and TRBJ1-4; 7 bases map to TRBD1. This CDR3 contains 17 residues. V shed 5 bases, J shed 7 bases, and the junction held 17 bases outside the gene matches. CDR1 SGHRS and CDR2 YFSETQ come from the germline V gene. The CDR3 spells CASRRGQVPVGGEKLFF. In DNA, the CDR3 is TGCGCCAGCAGGAGGGGGCAGGTCCCCGTGGGTGGTGAAAAACTGTTTTTT.

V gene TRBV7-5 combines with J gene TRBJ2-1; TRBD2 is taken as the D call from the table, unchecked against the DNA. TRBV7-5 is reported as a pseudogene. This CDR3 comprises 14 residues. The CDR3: CVRSSGTSGNEQFF. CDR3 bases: TGTGTCAGAAGCTCCGGGACTAGCGGGAATGAGCAGTTCTTC.